This T cell receptor beta chain was identified during a study of T-cell memory formation after mild COVID-19. Barcoded TCR alpha and TCR beta cDNA libraries with UMIs came from 5'RACE using constant-segment primers. MiXCR, run by TCRdb on the 5' RACE reads, gives a single entry per CDR3 protein. Among a few hundred thousand distinct CDR3 sequences, less than 25% were seen once, and the ten largest hold approximately 8%. This clonotype was counted a few times. The CDR3 totals 14 residues. V lost 2 bases and J lost 7; bases outside the gene matches: 4. Germline V gene lookup returns CDR1 DFQATT and CDR2 SNEGSKA (reference sequence).

This chain connects TRBV20-1 to TRBJ1-4; 10 bases line up with TRBD1. The specimen sequenced was PBMCs or a T cell subset sorted from them (not recorded which). The clonotype was recovered from an adult woman who had mild COVID-19 (a few samples of this study predate the infection). Cell type and time point are not known. The CDR3 nucleotides read TGCAGTGCTAGACGACAGGGGGCGGGTGAAAAACTGTTTTTT. Residues: CSARRQGAGEKLFF.